The clone carrying this TCR beta chain has at least ten counts. Its antigen remains unknown. This specimen belongs to a study of CD8 T cells in ankylosing spondylitis. Findings and limits, study-wide: Reactive arthritis synovial fluid and blood were previously reported to contain some motif variants. Peripheral blood held disease-linked clones only at relatively low frequency, and these were CD8+.

Trimming cost V 4 bases and J 3 bases; bases outside gene matches: 9. The CDR3 is made up of 16 amino acids. Germline assignment: CDR1 LNHDA and CDR2 SQIVND (reference sequence). As the method for making TCR beta libraries, quantitative 5'-RACE with molecular barcodes was used. TCRdb analysed the 5' RACE reads with MiXCR anew, one entry per CDR3 protein. The data contain 200,000 to 300,000 distinct CDR3 sequences, around 7.8% of them singletons. The clonotype comes from a male donor with ankylosing spondylitis or in good health (not recorded which). Sequenced: blood, either unsorted or a sorted T cell fraction (not recorded which). The chain recombines TRBV19 with TRBJ1-1; 9 bases fit TRBD1. CDR3 sequence: CASSKLTGGKDTEAFF. CDR3 sequence (DNA): TGTGCCAGTAGTAAATTAACAGGGGGCAAGGACACTGAAGCTTTCTTT. Combining the CDR3 with reference TRBV19 and TRBJ1-1 gives the whole variable domain DGGITQSPKYLFRKEGQNVTLSCEQNLNHDAMYWYRQDPGQGLRLIYYSQIVNDFQKGDIAEGYSVSREKKESFPLTVTSAQKNPTAFYLCASSKLTGGKDTEAFFGQGTRLTVV.